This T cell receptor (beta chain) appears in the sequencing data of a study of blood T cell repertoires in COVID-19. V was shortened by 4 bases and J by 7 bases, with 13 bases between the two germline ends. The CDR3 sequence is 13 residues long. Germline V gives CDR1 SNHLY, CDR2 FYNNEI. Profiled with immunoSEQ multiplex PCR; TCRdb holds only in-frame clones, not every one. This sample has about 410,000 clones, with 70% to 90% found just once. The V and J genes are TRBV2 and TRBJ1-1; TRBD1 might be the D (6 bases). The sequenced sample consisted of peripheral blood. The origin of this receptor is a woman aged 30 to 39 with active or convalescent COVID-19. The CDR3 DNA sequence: TGTGCCAGCAGTGCCCCAGGGGTTGATGAAGCTTTCTTT. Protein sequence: CASSAPGVDEAFF. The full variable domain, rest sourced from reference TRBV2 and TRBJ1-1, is EPEVTQTPSHQVTQMGQEVILRCVPISNHLYFYWYRQILGQKVEFLVSFYNNEISEKSEIFDDQFSVERPDGSNFTLKIRSTKLEDSAMYFCASSAPGVDEAFFGQGTRLTVV.